These 3 T cell receptor beta chains were sequenced from one sample in a study of blood T cells in healthy people across ages. Combining a sample-barcoded 5' primer with a J-beta primer mix, a second PCR ran for roughly 7 to 12 cycles. TCRdb itself ran the 5' RACE reads through MiXCR, one entry per CDR3 protein. The sample shows around 790,000 distinct CDR3 sequences, 40% to 50% of them seen only once. The sample consisted of blood. Source of these receptors: a man between 60 and 70 years old in good health.

The rearrangement uses TRBV29-1 and TRBJ1-2; 9 bases are shared with TRBD1. The CDR3 extends over 16 amino acids. The germline gives CDR1 SQVTM, CDR2 ANQGSEA. V was clipped by 5 bases and J by 1 base; unmatched bases: 11. CDR3 coding DNA: TGCAGCGTTTCCCTAGGGACAGGGTTGGTTAACTATGGCTACACCTTC. Its protein product is CSVSLGTGLVNYGYTF.

This sequence joins TRBV24-1 and TRBJ2-1; D possibly corresponds to TRBD1 (6 bases). Trimming removed 3 bases at V and 7 bases at J, with 15 bases between. CDR1 and CDR2 (germline): KGHDR, SFDVKD. The CDR3 totals 15 residues. The DNA for the CDR3 is TGTGCCACCAGTGATCCCGCAGCTCAGGGGAATGAGCAGTTCTTC. Translating it yields CATSDPAAQGNEQFF.

The chain recombines TRBV20-1 with TRBJ2-2; the D is unclear. Between the trimmed V and J ends, which lost 6 bases and 4 bases, there was a span of 15 bases. This CDR3 is 14 amino acids long. The germline CDR1 and CDR2 sequences are DFQATT and SNEGSKA (reference sequence). The CDR3 DNA follows: TGCAGTGCCACCCGGCCCGGCTCCACCGGGGAGCTGTTTTTT. Residues: CSATRPGSTGELFF.